A single sample is the source of the 21 T cell receptor beta chains below, sequenced in a study of blood T cells in healthy people across ages. Next came a second PCR, run for about 7 to 11 cycles, which used a sample-barcoded 5' primer along with a J-beta primer mix. TCRdb reanalysed the 5' RACE reads using MiXCR and keeps one entry per CDR3 protein. The sample lists 750,000 to 950,000 distinct CDR3 sequences; around 29% were seen once. This sample also belongs to another study, concerning T cells of mothers and their children.

Specimen: blood. The receptors shown here come from a woman aged 40 to 50 in good health.

V usage is TRBV7-2 and J usage is TRBJ1-5, with 8 bases aligning to TRBD1. Germline CDR1 SGHTA, CDR2 FQGNSA. The junction had 7 bases not matched to a gene; V was cut back by 9 bases and J by 3 bases. The CDR3 loop spans 14 amino acids. The DNA of the CDR3 is TGTGCCAGTGGACAGGGTAGGGACAATCAGCCCCAGCATTTT. This codes for CASGQGRDNQPQHF.

A few counts support this clonotype. The rearrangement uses TRBV5-5 and TRBJ2-1; the match to TRBD2 covers 8 bases. The V and J ends lost 0 bases and 9 bases, in that order; junction bases with no gene match: 14. Germline CDR1 reads SGHKS; CDR2 reads YYEKEE (reference sequence). The CDR3 has 17 residues. CDR3 residues: CASSLAGSIAGGGEQFF. CDR3 sequence (DNA): TGTGCCAGCAGCTTGGCCGGGAGTATTGCGGGGGGAGGTGAGCAGTTCTTC.

The chain carries TRBV7-9 and TRBJ2-4; D gene uncertain. This CDR3 is 15 amino acids long. Trimming cost V 5 bases and J 13 bases, with 24 bases left between them. Germline values: CDR1 SEHNR, CDR2 FQNEAQ (reference sequence). Here the CDR3 DNA reads TGTGCCAGCAGCCCGTTTGGACCTACCTACAATGAGCAGTACTTC. The encoded protein is CASSPFGPTYNEQYF.

The gene calls are TRBV5-1 and TRBJ1-6; tentatively, D is TRBD1 (5 bases). V was clipped by 6 bases and J by 10 bases, with 17 bases between them. The CDR3 totals 14 residues. Germline V gene lookup returns CDR1 SGHRS and CDR2 YFSETQ. This chain's CDR3 is CASTQQVGGSPLHF. As DNA, the CDR3 is TGCGCCAGCACCCAACAGGTGGGAGGATCACCCCTCCACTTT.

V gene TRBV12-3 or TRBV12-4 combines with J gene TRBJ2-1, with TRBD2 as a possible D gene (5 bases). Between the trimmed V and J ends, which lost 5 bases and 12 bases, there was a span of 14 bases. This CDR3 has 12 residues. The CDR3 DNA reads TGTGCCAGCAGTAACGGGGTCATTGGGCAGTTCTTC. It is translated as CASSNGVIGQFF.

This clonotype has just a few counts. The chain has TRBV24-1 and TRBJ2-5; D is ambiguous. The DNA end lines up better with TRBJ2-7; the J call may be wrong. Looked up from germline, CDR1 is KGHDR and CDR2 is SFDVKD. CDR3 size: 12 residues. CDR3 region: CATSESQGEQYF. In DNA, the CDR3 is TGTGCCACCAGTGAATCCCAAGGCGAGCAGTACTTC.

The rearrangement links TRBV14 to TRBJ2-5; the match to TRBD2 covers 8 bases. With 1 base clipped from V and 13 bases from J, the junction kept 11 bases outside the gene matches. CDR1 is SGHDN and CDR2 is FVKESK in the germline V gene. The CDR3 length is 14 residues. The CDR3 DNA is TGTGCCAGCAGCCAAGCGGGGGGGTTTTACGAGCGGTACTTC. This sequence encodes CASSQAGGFYERYF. Complete variable domain (other parts from reference TRBV14 and TRBJ2-5): EAGVTQFPSHSVIEKGQTVTLRCDPISGHDNLYWYRRVMGKEIKFLLHFVKESKQDESGMPNNRFLAERTGGTYSTLKVQPAELEDSGVYFCASSQAGGFYERYFGPGTRLLVL.

The chain employs TRBV5-1 and TRBJ2-2; D is ambiguous. Trimming shortened V by 1 base and J by 8 bases, and 12 bases separated the two germline ends. Germline-derived CDR1 and CDR2 are SGHRS and YFSETQ. The CDR3 extends over 14 amino acids. The CDR3 reads CASSLNTAWGELFF. For the CDR3, the DNA is TGCGCCAGCAGCTTGAACACCGCGTGGGGGGAGCTGTTTTTT.

This clonotype was found many times. The CDR3 loop is CATSSGTSGLRTWQYF. The CDR3 DNA sequence: TGTGCCACCAGCTCCGGGACTAGCGGGCTTAGGACGTGGCAGTACTTC. The chain employs TRBV15 and TRBJ2-5, with 12 bases that match TRBD2. Germline trimming cut 5 bases from V and 11 bases from J; bases unmatched to any gene: 15. Germline loops: CDR1 LNHNV, CDR2 YYDKDF (reference sequence). The CDR3 totals 16 residues.

This clonotype has just a few counts. V gene TRBV5-4 combines with J gene TRBJ2-3, with D tentatively TRBD1 or TRBD2 (5 bases each). The germline V gene has CDR1 SGHNT and CDR2 YYREEE (reference sequence). V was trimmed by 4 bases and J by 6 bases, leaving 15 bases between them. The CDR3 is 14 amino acids. CDR3 loop: CASSPDTRDDTQYF. The CDR3 DNA is TGTGCCAGCAGCCCCGACACACGGGACGATACGCAGTATTTT.

This clonotype was counted ten times or more. The chain combines TRBV6-5 with TRBJ2-7, with 7 bases matching TRBD1. V lost 2 bases to trimming and J lost 2 bases; unmatched junction nucleotides: 3. The CDR3 runs 14 residues. The germline V gene has CDR1 MNHEY and CDR2 SVGAGI. CDR3 bases: TGTGCCAGCAGTTACGCCCAGGGGGCCTACGAGCAGTACTTC. It codes for CASSYAQGAYEQYF.

This clonotype has ten or more counts. The rearrangement uses TRBV5-1 and TRBJ2-5; 10 bases match TRBD2. Losses at the gene ends were 4 bases for V and 2 bases for J; bases not matched to a gene: 11. The CDR3 sequence is 17 residues long. Germline V gives CDR1 SGHRS, CDR2 YFSETQ. In DNA form, the CDR3 reads TGCGCCAGCAGCACTGACCTACTAGCGGGATTACAAGAGACCCAGTACTTC. Translation gives CASSTDLLAGLQETQYF.

This clonotype was observed a handful of times. The CDR3 loop reads CASSFGGGDEKLFF. The CDR3 nucleotides read TGTGCCAGCAGTTTCGGGGGCGGGGATGAAAAACTGTTTTTT. The rearrangement links TRBV12-3 or TRBV12-4 to TRBJ1-4; a weak D match, TRBD1 (6 bases). The germline V and J ends were trimmed by 3 bases and 6 bases, with 11 bases remaining between them. The CDR3 is 14 residues long.

This clonotype was observed a handful of times. This chain joins TRBV9 and TRBJ1-2, with D hard to call. The germline gives CDR1 SGDLS, CDR2 YYNGEE. CDR3 length: 14 residues. Deletions cut 1 base from V and 8 bases from J, with 15 bases between. As DNA, the CDR3 is TGTGCCAGCAGCGTATCTCCCGGGGAGGGAGGCTACACCTTC. Encoded protein: CASSVSPGEGGYTF.

This clonotype turned up a few times. The chain recombines TRBV2 with TRBJ1-5, with TRBD1 identical over 11 bases. J gave up 4 bases and V 7 bases, and 6 bases lay outside the gene matches. The CDR3 covers 15 residues. Germline-derived CDR1 and CDR2 are SNHLY and FYNNEI. The CDR3 coding sequence is TGTGCCAGCATGGGACAGGGGGGGAAGAATCAGCCCCAGCATTTT. This encodes CASMGQGGKNQPQHF.

This clonotype has just a few counts. The V gene is TRBV24-1, the J gene TRBJ2-5, with a weak D call TRBD2 (6 bases). This CDR3 comprises 13 residues. Germline assignment: CDR1 KGHDR and CDR2 SFDVKD. V was pared by 3 bases and J by 5 bases, with 9 bases between. CDR3 region: CATSDEGRETQYF. The CDR3 bases are TGTGCCACCAGTGATGAAGGGAGGGAGACCCAGTACTTC.

In its sample, this clonotype was seen once. The genes are TRBV4-1 and TRBJ2-4; D is possibly TRBD2 (6 bases). CDR1 MGHRA and CDR2 YSYEKL come from the germline V gene. Trimming took 1 base from V and 6 from J, leaving 13 bases between them. The CDR3 is made up of 15 amino acids. The CDR3 bases are TGCGCCAGCAGCCAAGGGGGGAGGAGGGGAAACATTCAGTACTTC. This gives the protein CASSQGGRRGNIQYF.

This rearrangement joins TRBV7-2 to TRBJ2-3; possible D gene TRBD2, 6 bases. Per germline, CDR1 SGHTA and CDR2 FQGNSA. Deletions cut 7 bases from V and 3 bases from J, with 14 bases between. The CDR3 consists of 14 residues. For the CDR3, the DNA is TGTGCCAGCACACTAGACGGGGGAACAGATACGCAGTATTTT. This encodes CASTLDGGTDTQYF.

This clonotype was counted ten times or more. This chain joins TRBV7-8 and TRBJ2-7, with D unclear. Deletions cut 7 bases from V and 4 bases from J, with 11 bases between. The CDR3 is 12 residues long. CDR1 is SGHVS and CDR2 is FQNEAQ in the germline V gene. The CDR3 reads CASTDLSYEQYF. Written as DNA, the CDR3 is TGTGCCAGCACAGATCTATCATACGAGCAGTACTTC. The full variable domain, completed using reference TRBV7-8 and TRBJ2-7, is GAGVSQSPRYKVAKRGQDVALRCDPISGHVSLFWYQQALGQGPEFLTYFQNEAQLDKSGLPSDRFFAERPEGSVSTLKIQRTQQEDSAVYLCASTDLSYEQYFGPGTRLTVT.

The V call is TRBV6-6, the J call TRBJ1-2; TRBD1 agrees at 9 bases. CDR3 size: 15 residues. Losses at the gene ends were 5 bases for V and 2 bases for J; bases not matched to a gene: 6. Germline assignment: CDR1 MNHNY and CDR2 SVGAGI (reference sequence). The DNA for the CDR3 is TGTGCCAGCAGTGAGACGGGACAGGGCAACTATGGCTACACCTTC. Its protein is CASSETGQGNYGYTF.

Many counts were recorded for this clonotype. The CDR3 DNA reads TGCAGCGTTGGACAAACCTACGAGCAGTACTTC. Protein sequence: CSVGQTYEQYF. The gene calls are TRBV29-1 and TRBJ2-7, with unresolved D. V lost 4 bases to trimming and J lost 2 bases, with 6 bases between them. The CDR3 totals 11 residues. The V gene's germline CDR1 is SQVTM and CDR2 ANQGSEA.